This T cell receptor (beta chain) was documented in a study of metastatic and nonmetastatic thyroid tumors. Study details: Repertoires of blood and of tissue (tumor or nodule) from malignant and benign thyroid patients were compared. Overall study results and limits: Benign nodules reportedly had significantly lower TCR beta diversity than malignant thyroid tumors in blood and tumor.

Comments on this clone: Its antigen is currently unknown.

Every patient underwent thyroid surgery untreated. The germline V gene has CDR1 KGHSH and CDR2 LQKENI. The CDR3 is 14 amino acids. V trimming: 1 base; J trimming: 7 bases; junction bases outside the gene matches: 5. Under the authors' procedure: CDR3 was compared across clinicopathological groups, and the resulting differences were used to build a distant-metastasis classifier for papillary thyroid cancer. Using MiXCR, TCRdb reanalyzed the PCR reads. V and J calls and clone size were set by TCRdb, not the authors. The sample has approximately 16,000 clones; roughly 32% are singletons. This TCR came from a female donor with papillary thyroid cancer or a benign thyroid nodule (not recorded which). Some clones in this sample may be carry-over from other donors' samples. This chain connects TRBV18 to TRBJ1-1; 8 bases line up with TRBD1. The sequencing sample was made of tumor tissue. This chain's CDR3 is CASSPLPQGVEAFF. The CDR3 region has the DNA TGTGCCAGCTCACCACTGCCACAGGGGGTTGAAGCTTTCTTT.